The present TCR beta chain was sequenced within a study of human T cells and chemical hapten exposure. Overall study context: Yields of TCR per sample differed, chiefly owing to small differences in pooled library volume. Study-level findings and limits: TCRs above 1 in 1000 frequency did not change with DPC sensitization.

This clonotype occurred a few times. Its cognate antigen is unknown. Unique molecular identifiers were attached to individual cDNA molecules during library preparation. Per the original data handling: With a range of 23,224 to 690,600, the median per sample was around 96,000 TCRs. TCRdb analysed the RACE reads with MiXCR anew, one entry per CDR3 protein. TCRdb's processing, not the study's, gives the V and J calls here. The data show about 77,000 distinct CDR3 sequences, around 9.4% seen once. This sample's time point: healthy volunteer bleed at 6 weeks. Extraction of total RNA was performed on unfractionated whole blood. The CDR3 consists of 15 residues. The V and J ends lost 1 base and 5 bases respectively, with 12 bases between them. Germline V gives CDR1 SGHRS, CDR2 YFSETQ.

Sequences were obtained from whole blood. The chain employs TRBV5-1 and TRBJ2-2; tentatively, D is TRBD1 (6 bases). This clonotype originated in a female donor in good health. Some clones in this sample may be carry-over from other donors' samples. The CDR3 region is CASSLLQGNTGELFF. The DNA of the CDR3 is TGCGCCAGCAGCTTGTTGCAGGGGAATACCGGGGAGCTGTTTTTT. Filled out from reference TRBV5-1 and TRBJ2-2, the complete variable domain reads KAGVTQTPRYLIKTRGQQVTLSCSPISGHRSVSWYQQTPGQGLQFLFEYFSETQRNKGNFPGRFSGRQFSNSRSEMNVSTLELGDSALYLCASSLLQGNTGELFFGEGSRLTVL.